This paragraph reports one T cell receptor beta chain. Its antigen target is currently unknown. Base qualities are not recorded, but no much larger clone differs from it by a single base. This record comes from a study of CD8 T cells in Susac syndrome (dated by TCRdb to between 2018 and 2021). About the study as a whole: Repertoire sequencing was used to test whether CD8+ T cell activation and differentiation in Susac syndrome was antigen driven. CD8+ T cell repertoire clonality was compared between around eleven healthy donors, roughly 14 Susac syndrome patients and 15 multiple sclerosis patients.

Here is what the overall study found, with its caveats: The number of individuals in the TCR sequencing and HLA analysis was recognized as being relatively small.

Peripheral blood CD8+ and CD4+ T cells from healthy donors, Susac syndrome patients and multiple sclerosis patients were profiled by high-throughput TCR beta sequencing. The multiple sclerosis controls were treatment-naive patients who had stable or active relapsing-remitting disease and met the revised McDonald criteria. Bulk CD8+ and CD4+ T cells were purified by magnetic negative isolation, whereas CD8+ TEMRA cells were enriched by FACS. Blood was collected in EDTA tubes and processed within 24 hours, with PBMCs isolated through density gradient centrifugation. PBMCs intended for TCR sequencing were cryopreserved in liquid nitrogen and thawed later in a water bath at 37 degrees C. A purity of at least 90% was achieved for sorted or isolated CD4+, CD8+ and CD8+ TEMRA cells. RNA was extracted using the RNeasy kit, and about 0.45 to 1 ug of the RNA was reverse transcribed with random hexamers. The immunoSEQ multiplex PCR assay, covering 54 Vbeta and 13 Jbeta segments, was used to amplify TCR beta CDR3 regions. Bias from PCR amplification was corrected by using a synthetic template baseline for primer optimization and for computational correction. As for how the authors treated the data: Only productive sequences were kept, with reads annotated to V, D and J genes according to IMGT and analyzed in immunoSEQ Analyzer. To calculate clonality, Shannon entropy was normalized by log2 of the number of productive unique sequences and then subtracted from one. Public and private clones were assessed among the 100 most prevalent clones of each patient and control. Clones were defined as Susac-specific if absent from the healthy and MS cohorts, from around 1,000 published viral clones and from other ImmuneACCESS disease sequences. TCRdb's own reprocessing of the public reads used fastp at Q25 and MiXCR and kept productive beta chains. CDR3 protein duplicates are merged, each entry listing the most common genes and DNA. TCRdb, not the original authors, processed these V and J calls. For this sample there are more than 100,000 distinct CDR3 sequences; roughly 80% appear just once. The ten largest clonotypes hold roughly 0.53% of the sample.

The TCR originated in a human donor with multiple sclerosis. Sequenced input: CD8+ T cells from PBMCs.

The sequenced DNA: TGTGCCAGCAGCTTAGGGGTTCTGGGTGGCACTGAAGCTTTCTTT. Its translation reads: CASSLGVLGGTEAFF. This sequence uses TRBV7-2 and TRBJ1-1; the D gene lacks a confident call. CDR1 and CDR2 (SGHTA, FQGNSA) derive from the germline V gene. The CDR3 spans 15 residues, from the cysteine through the phenylalanine. Only the CDR3 DNA is retained, 45 bases long and in frame from the first base. The junction carries 13 bases between V and J, which are trimmed by 1 base and 4 bases respectively.